This T cell receptor (beta chain) is from a study of shared clonotypes between healthy human individuals. Notes on the study in general: Clonotypes that were shared across a few donors made up approximately 5.1% of naive CD4 clonotypes.

Profiled with immunoSEQ multiplex PCR; TCRdb holds only in-frame clones, not every one. The table records about 1,500,000 clones, roughly 96% of them present only once. This clone was seen once. Its antigen is undetermined. CDR3 length: 15 residues. Per the germline V gene, CDR1 is SGHAT and CDR2 is FQNNGV. V shed 9 bases, J shed 2 bases, and the junction held 10 bases outside the gene matches. The source of this sequence is a man under 40 in good health. The gene calls are TRBV11-2 and TRBJ2-1; 7 bases are shared with TRBD2. The sequenced sample was naive CD4+ T cells sorted from blood. Subset noted: CD45RA+ positively selected. CDR3 loop: CASSRGLAAYNEQFF. CDR3 in DNA: TGTGCCAGTTCCCGCGGGCTAGCGGCCTACAATGAGCAGTTCTTC. Together with reference TRBV11-2 and TRBJ2-1, the CDR3 gives the full variable domain: EAGVAQSPRYKIIEKRQSVAFWCNPISGHATLYWYQQILGQGPKLLIQFQNNGVVDDSQLPKDRFSAERLKGVDSTLKIQPAKLEDSAVYLCASSRGLAAYNEQFFGPGTRLTVL.